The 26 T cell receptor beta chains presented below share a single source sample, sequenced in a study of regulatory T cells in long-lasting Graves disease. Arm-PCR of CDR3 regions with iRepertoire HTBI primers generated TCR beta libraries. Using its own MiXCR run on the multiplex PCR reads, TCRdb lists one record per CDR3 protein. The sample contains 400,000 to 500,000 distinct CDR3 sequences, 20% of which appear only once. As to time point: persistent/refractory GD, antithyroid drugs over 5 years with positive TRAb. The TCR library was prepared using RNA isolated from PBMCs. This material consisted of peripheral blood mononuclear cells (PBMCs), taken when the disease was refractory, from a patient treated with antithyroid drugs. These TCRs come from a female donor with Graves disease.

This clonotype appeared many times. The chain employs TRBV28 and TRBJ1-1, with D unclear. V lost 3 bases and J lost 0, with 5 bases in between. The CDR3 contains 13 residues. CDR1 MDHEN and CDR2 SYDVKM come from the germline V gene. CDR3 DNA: TGTGCCAGCAGTTTTACCATGAACACTGAAGCTTTCTTT. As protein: CASSFTMNTEAFF.

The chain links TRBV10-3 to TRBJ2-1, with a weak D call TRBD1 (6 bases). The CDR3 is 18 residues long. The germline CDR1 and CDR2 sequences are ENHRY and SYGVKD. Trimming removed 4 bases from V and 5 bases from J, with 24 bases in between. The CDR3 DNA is TGTGCCATCAGTGGGGCCAGGGGTTGGGGCAGGCACAACAATGAGCAGTTCTTC. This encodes CAISGARGWGRHNNEQFF.

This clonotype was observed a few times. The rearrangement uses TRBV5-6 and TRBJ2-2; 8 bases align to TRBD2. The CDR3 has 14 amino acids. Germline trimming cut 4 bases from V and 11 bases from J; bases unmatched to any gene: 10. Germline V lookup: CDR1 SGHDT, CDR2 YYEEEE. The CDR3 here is CASSPWGLVVELFF. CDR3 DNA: TGTGCCAGCAGCCCATGGGGACTAGTAGTAGAGCTGTTTTTT.

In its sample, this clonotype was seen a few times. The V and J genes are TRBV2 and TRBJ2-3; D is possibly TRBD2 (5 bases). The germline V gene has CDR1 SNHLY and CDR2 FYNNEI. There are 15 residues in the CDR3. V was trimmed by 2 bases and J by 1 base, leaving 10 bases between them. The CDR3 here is CASSELGSGTDTQYF. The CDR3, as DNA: TGTGCCAGCAGTGAACTAGGGAGTGGCACAGATACGCAGTATTTT.

In nucleotides, the CDR3 is TGTGCCAGCAGGACAGGGGTTTACAATGAGCAGTTCTTC. Its translation is CASRTGVYNEQFF. The genes are TRBV28 and TRBJ2-1; TRBD1 matches at 8 bases. Germline trimming cut 6 bases from V and 4 bases from J; bases unmatched to any gene: 2. CDR3 size: 13 residues. Germline V gives CDR1 MDHEN, CDR2 SYDVKM.

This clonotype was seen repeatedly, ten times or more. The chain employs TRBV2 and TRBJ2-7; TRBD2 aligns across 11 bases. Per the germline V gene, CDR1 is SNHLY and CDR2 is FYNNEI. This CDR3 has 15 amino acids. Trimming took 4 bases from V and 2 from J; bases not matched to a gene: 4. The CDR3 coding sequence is TGTGCCAGCAGTGTCGGACTAGCGGGCACCTACGAGCAGTACTTC. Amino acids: CASSVGLAGTYEQYF.

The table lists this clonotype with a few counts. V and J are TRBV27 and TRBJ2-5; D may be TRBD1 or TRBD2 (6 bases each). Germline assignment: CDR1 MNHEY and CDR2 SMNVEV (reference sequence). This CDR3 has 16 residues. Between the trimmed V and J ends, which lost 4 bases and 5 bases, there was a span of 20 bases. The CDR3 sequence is CASSSTRDTRGETQYF. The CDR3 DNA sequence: TGTGCCAGCAGTTCTACCCGGGACACCCGGGGGGAGACCCAGTACTTC.

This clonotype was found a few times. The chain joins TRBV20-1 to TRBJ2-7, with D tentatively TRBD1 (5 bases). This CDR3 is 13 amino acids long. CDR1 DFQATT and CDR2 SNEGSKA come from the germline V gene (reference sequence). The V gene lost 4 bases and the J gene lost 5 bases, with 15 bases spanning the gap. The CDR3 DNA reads TGCAGTGCTACGGAAGGGGTTTTCCACGAGCAGTACTTC. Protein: CSATEGVFHEQYF.

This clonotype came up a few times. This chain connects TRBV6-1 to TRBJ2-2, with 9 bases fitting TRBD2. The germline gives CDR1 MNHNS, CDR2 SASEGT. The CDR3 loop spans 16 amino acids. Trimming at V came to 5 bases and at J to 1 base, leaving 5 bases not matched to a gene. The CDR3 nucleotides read TGTGCCAGCAGTCCAGGACTAGCGAGGAACACCGGGGAGCTGTTTTTT. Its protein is CASSPGLARNTGELFF.

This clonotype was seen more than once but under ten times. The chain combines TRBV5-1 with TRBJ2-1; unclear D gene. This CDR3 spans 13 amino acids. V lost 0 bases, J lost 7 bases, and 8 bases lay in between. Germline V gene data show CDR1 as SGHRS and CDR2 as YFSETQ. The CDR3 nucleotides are TGCGCCAGCAGCTTGGCCCTTGGTAATGAGCAGTTCTTC. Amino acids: CASSLALGNEQFF. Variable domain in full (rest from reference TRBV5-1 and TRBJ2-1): KAGVTQTPRYLIKTRGQQVTLSCSPISGHRSVSWYQQTPGQGLQFLFEYFSETQRNKGNFPGRFSGRQFSNSRSEMNVSTLELGDSALYLCASSLALGNEQFFGPGTRLTVL.

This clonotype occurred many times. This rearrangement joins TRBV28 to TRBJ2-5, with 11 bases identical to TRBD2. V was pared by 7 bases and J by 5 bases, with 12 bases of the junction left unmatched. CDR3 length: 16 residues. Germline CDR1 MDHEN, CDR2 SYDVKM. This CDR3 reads CASTTGASGRRETQYF. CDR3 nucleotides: TGTGCCAGCACTACTGGGGCTAGCGGGAGGCGTGAGACCCAGTACTTC. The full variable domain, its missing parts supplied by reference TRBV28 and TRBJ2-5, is DVKVTQSSRYLVKRTGEKVFLECVQDMDHENMFWYRQDPGLGLRLIYFSYDVKMKEKGDIPEGYSVSREKKERFSLILESASTNQTSMYLCASTTGASGRRETQYFGPGTRLLVL.

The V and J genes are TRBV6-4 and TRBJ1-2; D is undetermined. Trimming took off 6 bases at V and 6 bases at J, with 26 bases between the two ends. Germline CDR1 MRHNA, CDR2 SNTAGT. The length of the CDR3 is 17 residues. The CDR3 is CASRNNLITGPWDGYTF. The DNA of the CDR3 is TGTGCCAGCAGAAATAACCTAATAACCGGACCCTGGGATGGCTACACCTTC.

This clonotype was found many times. The CDR3 nucleotides are TGTGCCTGGCTCCCAGGGGTACGCACTGAAGCTTTCTTT. It is translated as CAWLPGVRTEAFF. The chain joins TRBV30 to TRBJ1-1; tentative D call: TRBD1 (6 bases). The V end lost 5 bases, the J end lost 4 bases, and 14 bases lay between the germline ends. The germline CDR1 and CDR2 sequences are GTSNPN and SVGIG (reference sequence). This CDR3 region has 13 residues. Full variable domain (missing parts from reference TRBV30 and TRBJ1-1): SQTIHQWPATLVQPVGSPLSLECTVEGTSNPNLYWYRQAAGRGLQLLFYSVGIGQISSEVPQNLSASRPQDRQFILSSKKLLLSDSGFYLCAWLPGVRTEAFFGQGTRLTVV.

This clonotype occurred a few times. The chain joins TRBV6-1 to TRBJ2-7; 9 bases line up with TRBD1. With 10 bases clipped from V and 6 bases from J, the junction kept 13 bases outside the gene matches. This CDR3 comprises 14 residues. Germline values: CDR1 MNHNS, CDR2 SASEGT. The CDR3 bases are TGTGCCACCCATCGGAGGACAGGGGATCGCGAGCAGTACTTC. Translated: CATHRRTGDREQYF.

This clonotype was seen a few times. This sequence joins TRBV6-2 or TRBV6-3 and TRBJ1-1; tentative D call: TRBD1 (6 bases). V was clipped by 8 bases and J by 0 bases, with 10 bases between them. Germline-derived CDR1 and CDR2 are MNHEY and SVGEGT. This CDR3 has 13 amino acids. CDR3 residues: CASRAGVNTEAFF. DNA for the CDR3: TGTGCCAGCCGCGCAGGGGTGAACACTGAAGCTTTCTTT.

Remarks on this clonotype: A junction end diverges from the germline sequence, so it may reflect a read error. The CDR3 bases are TGTGCCAGCAGCTCCGGGGTGGGGGACTTC. It translates to CASSSGVGDF. The J gene is TRBJ2-7, the V gene TRBV7-3; tentatively, D is TRBD1 or TRBD2 (5 bases each). The CDR3 is 10 amino acids. Germline V gene data show CDR1 as SGHTA and CDR2 as FQGTGA.

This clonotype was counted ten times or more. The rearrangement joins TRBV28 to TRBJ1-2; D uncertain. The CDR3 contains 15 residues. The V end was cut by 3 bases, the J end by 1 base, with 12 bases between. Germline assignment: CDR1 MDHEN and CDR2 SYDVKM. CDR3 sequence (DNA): TGTGCCAGCAGTTTCTTAAAGGACGGTAACTATGGCTACACCTTC. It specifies CASSFLKDGNYGYTF.

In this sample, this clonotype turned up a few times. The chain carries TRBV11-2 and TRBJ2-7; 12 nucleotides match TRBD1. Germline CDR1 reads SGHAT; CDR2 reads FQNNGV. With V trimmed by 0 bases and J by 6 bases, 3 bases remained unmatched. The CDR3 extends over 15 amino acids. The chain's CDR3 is CASSLDGTGGFEQYF. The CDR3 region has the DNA TGTGCCAGCAGCTTAGATGGGACAGGGGGCTTCGAGCAGTACTTC.

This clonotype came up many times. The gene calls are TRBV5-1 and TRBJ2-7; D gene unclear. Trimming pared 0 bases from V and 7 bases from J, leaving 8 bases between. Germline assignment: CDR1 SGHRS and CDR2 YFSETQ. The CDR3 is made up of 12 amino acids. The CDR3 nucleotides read TGCGCCAGCAGCTTGGCGAACTTGGAGCAGTACTTC. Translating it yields CASSLANLEQYF.

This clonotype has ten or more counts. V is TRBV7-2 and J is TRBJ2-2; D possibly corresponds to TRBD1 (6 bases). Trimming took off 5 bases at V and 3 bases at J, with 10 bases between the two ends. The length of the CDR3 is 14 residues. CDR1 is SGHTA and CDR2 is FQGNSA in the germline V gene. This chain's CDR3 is CASSPGVHTGELFF. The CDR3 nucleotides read TGTGCCAGCAGCCCAGGGGTCCACACCGGGGAGCTGTTTTTT.

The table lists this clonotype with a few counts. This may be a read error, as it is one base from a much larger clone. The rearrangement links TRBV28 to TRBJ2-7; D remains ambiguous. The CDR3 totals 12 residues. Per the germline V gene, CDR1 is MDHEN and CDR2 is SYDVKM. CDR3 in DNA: TGTGCCAGCATGGATTCTTCCTACGAGCAGTGCTTC. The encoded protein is CASMDSSYEQCF. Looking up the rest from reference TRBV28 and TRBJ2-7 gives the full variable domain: DVKVTQSSRYLVKRTGEKVFLECVQDMDHENMFWYRQDPGLGLRLIYFSYDVKMKEKGDIPEGYSVSREKKERFSLILESASTNQTSMYLCASMDSSYEQCFGPGTRLTVT.

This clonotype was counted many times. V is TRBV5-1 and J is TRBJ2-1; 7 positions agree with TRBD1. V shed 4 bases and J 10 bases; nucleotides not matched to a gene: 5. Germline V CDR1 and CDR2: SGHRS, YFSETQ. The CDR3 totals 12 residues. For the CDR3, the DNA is TGCGCCAGCAGCCCCAACAGGGGAGAGCAGTTCTTC. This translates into CASSPNRGEQFF.

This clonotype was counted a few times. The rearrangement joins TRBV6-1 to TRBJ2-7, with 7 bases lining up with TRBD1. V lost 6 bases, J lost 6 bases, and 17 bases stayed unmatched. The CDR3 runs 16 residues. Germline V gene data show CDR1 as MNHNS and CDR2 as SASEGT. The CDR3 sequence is CASSPDRARSLSEQYF. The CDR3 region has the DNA TGTGCCAGCAGCCCCGACAGGGCCCGGTCCTTGAGCGAGCAGTACTTC.

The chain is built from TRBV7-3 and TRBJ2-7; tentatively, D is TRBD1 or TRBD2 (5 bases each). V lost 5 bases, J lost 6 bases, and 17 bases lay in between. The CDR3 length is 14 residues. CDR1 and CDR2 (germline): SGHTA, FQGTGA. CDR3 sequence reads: CASSPRGIGGEQYF. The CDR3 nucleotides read TGTGCCAGCAGCCCCCGGGGTATTGGGGGCGAGCAGTACTTC.

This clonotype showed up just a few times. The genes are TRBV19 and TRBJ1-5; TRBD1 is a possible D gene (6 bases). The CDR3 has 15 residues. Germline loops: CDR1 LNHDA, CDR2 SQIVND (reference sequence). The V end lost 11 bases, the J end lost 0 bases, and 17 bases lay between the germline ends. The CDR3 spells CAAGEGDYSNQPQHF. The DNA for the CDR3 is TGTGCCGCAGGGGAAGGAGATTATAGCAATCAGCCCCAGCATTTT.

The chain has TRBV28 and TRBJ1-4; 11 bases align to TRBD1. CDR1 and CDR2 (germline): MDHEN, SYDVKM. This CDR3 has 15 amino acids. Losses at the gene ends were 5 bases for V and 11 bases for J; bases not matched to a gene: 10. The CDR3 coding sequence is TGTGCCAGCAGTCCGCGGACAGGGGGCTTAGAGAAACTGTTTTTT. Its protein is CASSPRTGGLEKLFF.